A single sample is the source of the 28 T cell receptor beta chains below, sequenced in a study of identical twins. TCRdb independently ran MiXCR on the 5' RACE reads; one entry per CDR3 protein. Counted here are 450,000 to 500,000 distinct CDR3 sequences, roughly an eighth occurring once; the ten biggest clones make up approximately 0.9%. The same sample was also used in a study of yellow fever vaccine responses in identical twins.

Sequencing used CD4+ T cells sorted from blood. The receptors here all came from a woman aged 18-35 years in good health.

V and J are TRBV12-3 or TRBV12-4 and TRBJ2-7, with 8 bases lining up with TRBD2. The CDR3 length is 15 residues. V lost 4 bases and J lost 4; bases outside the gene matches: 9. CDR3 nucleotide sequence: TGTGCCAGCAGTTCGGGTGATAGCGGGAAATACGAGCAGTACTTC. It yields the protein CASSSGDSGKYEQYF.

V gene TRBV5-1 combines with J gene TRBJ1-4; D is unclear. CDR3 length: 14 residues. The germline V gene encodes CDR1 SGHRS and CDR2 YFSETQ. Trimming pared 4 bases from V and 6 bases from J, leaving 13 bases between. The CDR3 region has the DNA TGCGCCAGCAGCCTTGAAGGGCCGCATGAAAAACTGTTTTTT. Its translation: CASSLEGPHEKLFF.

J is TRBJ2-1 and V is TRBV11-2; tentative D call: TRBD2 (6 bases). Trimming shortened V by 5 bases and J by 7 bases, and 15 bases separated the two germline ends. The CDR3 sequence is 14 residues long. Germline V gene lookup returns CDR1 SGHAT and CDR2 FQNNGV. The CDR3 protein is CASSQRLEGNEQFF. The CDR3, as DNA: TGTGCCAGCAGCCAGAGACTAGAGGGGAATGAGCAGTTCTTC.

As regards this clonotype: An end of the junction differs from the germline gene, which may be a read error. The V gene is TRBV7-7, the J gene TRBJ2-2; D ambiguous. This CDR3 is built from 14 residues. Germline V gene data show CDR1 as SSHAT and CDR2 as FNYEAQ (reference sequence). This CDR3 is CASSLTLSGGELFF. CDR3 in DNA: TGTGCTAGCAGCTTAACGTTGTCGGGCGGGGAGCTGTTTTTT.

The V call is TRBV12-3 or TRBV12-4, the J call TRBJ1-3, with D maybe TRBD1 (6 bases). V was shortened by 5 bases and J by 4 bases, with 9 bases between the two germline ends. The CDR3 sequence is 13 residues long. The CDR3 nucleotides are TGTGCCAGCAGTACCGGACAGGGAAACACCATATATTTT. Amino acid sequence: CASSTGQGNTIYF.

The sample holds one count of this clonotype. V usage is TRBV6-5 and J usage is TRBJ2-7; 8 nucleotides line up with TRBD1. V shed 1 base and J 1 base; nucleotides not matched to a gene: 6. Germline CDR1 MNHEY, CDR2 SVGAGI. The CDR3 is made up of 16 amino acids. The CDR3 region has the DNA TGTGCCAGCAGTTACTGGAGGACAGGGAGGTCCTACGAGCAGTACTTC. This sequence encodes CASSYWRTGRSYEQYF.

The gene calls are TRBV7-2 and TRBJ1-4; D is perhaps TRBD1 (5 bases). V lost 1 base and J lost 1, with 7 bases in between. Germline V gene lookup returns CDR1 SGHTA and CDR2 FQGNSA. The CDR3 has 15 residues. This chain's CDR3 is CASSLVGGTNEKLFF. Written as DNA, the CDR3 is TGTGCCAGCAGCTTAGTCGGGGGAACTAATGAAAAACTGTTTTTT.

The chain uses TRBV4-1 and TRBJ2-7; D gene unclear. The germline V gene has CDR1 MGHRA and CDR2 YSYEKL. The CDR3 is 14 residues long. V dropped 1 base and J dropped 2 bases, with 9 bases sitting between them. The CDR3 DNA reads TGCGCCAGCAGCCAAGTGGGTGGCACCTACGAGCAGTACTTC. Translated: CASSQVGGTYEQYF.

This clonotype was detected ten times or more. V is TRBV5-1 and J is TRBJ2-5, with 7 bases that match TRBD1. Per germline, CDR1 SGHRS and CDR2 YFSETQ. V lost 2 bases and J lost 5; bases outside the gene matches: 9. The CDR3 spans 15 residues. Written as DNA, the CDR3 is TGCGCCAGCAGCTTCGAGTCAGGGGGTAGTGAGACCCAGTACTTC. Its translation is CASSFESGGSETQYF.

The rearrangement uses TRBV11-2 and TRBJ2-3, with 9 nucleotides matching TRBD2. The CDR3 spans 18 residues. Germline V lookup: CDR1 SGHAT, CDR2 FQNNGV. The trim removed 5 bases at V and 3 bases at J, leaving 15 bases unmatched. The CDR3 protein is CASSPWGRGGSSTDTQYF. CDR3 bases: TGTGCCAGCAGCCCGTGGGGGCGGGGGGGCAGTAGTACAGATACGCAGTATTTT.

This clonotype showed up just a few times. The CDR3 protein is CATSGSGTGWSDTQYF. The CDR3 nucleotides are TGTGCCACCAGTGGTTCCGGGACAGGGTGGTCAGATACGCAGTATTTT. The chain employs TRBV24-1 and TRBJ2-3, with TRBD1 matching over 9 bases. The germline V gene has CDR1 KGHDR and CDR2 SFDVKD. J gave up 4 bases and V 5 bases, and 9 bases lay outside the gene matches. The CDR3 is 16 residues long.

The rearrangement joins TRBV20-1 to TRBJ1-1, with a weak D call TRBD1 (6 bases). Germline CDR1 reads DFQATT; CDR2 reads SNEGSKA (reference sequence). There are 14 residues in the CDR3. V dropped 5 bases and J dropped 0 bases, with 13 bases sitting between them. The CDR3 is CSAPNRVMNTEAFF. The CDR3 nucleotides are TGCAGTGCTCCTAACAGGGTTATGAACACTGAAGCTTTCTTT.

This clonotype was counted between two and nine times. V gene TRBV7-2 combines with J gene TRBJ2-7; D is unresolved. From germline, CDR1 is SGHTA and CDR2 FQGNSA. Deletions cut 0 bases from V and 1 base from J, with 7 bases between. This CDR3 is built from 14 residues. DNA of the CDR3: TGTGCCAGCAGCTTAGCTGGGCTGTCCTACGAGCAGTACTTC. The encoded protein is CASSLAGLSYEQYF. The variable domain in full, with the rest retrieved from reference TRBV7-2 and TRBJ2-7, is GAGVSQSPSNKVTEKGKDVELRCDPISGHTALYWYRQSLGQGLEFLIYFQGNSAPDKSGLPSDRFSAERTGGSVSTLTIQRTQQEDSAVYLCASSLAGLSYEQYFGPGTRLTVT.

The table lists this clonotype with a few counts. The chain is built from TRBV20-1 and TRBJ2-2; 14 bases are a match to TRBD2. The CDR3 has 15 residues. With 3 bases clipped from V and 5 bases from J, the junction kept 2 bases outside the gene matches. The V gene's germline CDR1 is DFQATT and CDR2 SNEGSKA (reference sequence). CDR3 DNA sequence: TGCAGTGCTAGTGGACTAGCGGGAGGTACCGGGGAGCTGTTTTTT. Its translation: CSASGLAGGTGELFF.

The chain has TRBV9 and TRBJ1-1; perhaps TRBD1 as D (6 bases). The germline V gene has CDR1 SGDLS and CDR2 YYNGEE. With 0 bases removed from V and 10 bases from J, the gap between germline ends came to 16 bases. The CDR3 has 14 amino acids. CDR3 DNA: TGTGCCAGCAGCGTAGGCCCGGGGGCGCCGAGAGCTTTCTTT. Amino acids: CASSVGPGAPRAFF.

This clonotype was observed a handful of times. The chain joins TRBV20-1 to TRBJ2-5; D is ambiguous. The CDR3 loop spans 14 amino acids. V was clipped by 0 bases and J by 5 bases, with 13 bases between them. Germline CDR1 reads DFQATT; CDR2 reads SNEGSKA (reference sequence). In DNA, the CDR3 is TGCAGTGCTAGAGATAGGGTTATTGTGGAGACCCAGTACTTC. Protein: CSARDRVIVETQYF.

Of note for this clonotype: The junction differs from germline at one of its ends, possibly a read error. The chain combines TRBV11-2 with TRBJ2-2; D possibly corresponds to TRBD2 (5 bases). Germline loops: CDR1 SGHAT, CDR2 FQNNGV. The length of the CDR3 is 15 residues. The CDR3 sequence is CASSLAAWTPGEPFF. DNA of the CDR3: TGTGCCAGCAGCTTAGCAGCATGGACGCCCGGGGAGCCGTTTTTT.

This chain uses TRBV20-1 with TRBJ2-3, with TRBD2 matching over 10 bases. The V gene end was trimmed by 5 bases and the J gene end by 6 bases; junction bases not matched to a gene: 8. The germline gives CDR1 DFQATT, CDR2 SNEGSKA (reference sequence). The CDR3 extends over 14 amino acids. For the CDR3, the DNA is TGCAGTGCTGCAGCGGGAGGGATAAGTGATACGCAGTATTTT. The encoded protein is CSAAAGGISDTQYF.

The chain has TRBV7-9 and TRBJ2-3, with 8 bases aligning to TRBD1. Trimming at V came to 1 base and at J to 7 bases, leaving 7 bases not matched to a gene. Germline loops: CDR1 SEHNR, CDR2 FQNEAQ (reference sequence). The CDR3 totals 15 residues. The CDR3 nucleotides read TGTGCCAGCAGCTTAGGACAGGGGTTACGAAATACGCAGTATTTT. Encoded protein: CASSLGQGLRNTQYF.

The J gene is TRBJ1-1, the V gene TRBV5-6, with 8 bases identical to TRBD1. V lost 2 bases to trimming and J lost 1 base; unmatched junction nucleotides: 4. Germline lookup yields CDR1 SGHDT and CDR2 YYEEEE. CDR3 length: 15 residues. CDR3 amino acids: CASSFRGTGNTEAFF. For the CDR3, the DNA is TGTGCCAGCAGCTTCCGCGGGACAGGGAACACTGAAGCTTTCTTT.

The chain has TRBV9 and TRBJ2-5, with no clear D. V lost 4 bases, J lost 0 bases, and 10 bases lay in between. CDR1 and CDR2 (germline): SGDLS, YYNGEE. The CDR3 has 14 amino acids. The CDR3, as DNA: TGTGCCAGCAGCAACCGCGACAACCAAGAGACCCAGTACTTC. It codes for CASSNRDNQETQYF.

This clonotype was recorded a few times. The DNA for the CDR3 is TGCGCCAGCAGCTTGTTCCAGCGTCCCGGTGAGACCCAGTACTTC. Its protein is CASSLFQRPGETQYF. The J gene is TRBJ2-5, the V gene TRBV5-1; D remains unclear. This CDR3 has 15 residues. V was pared by 1 base and J by 5 bases, with 15 bases between. Germline CDR1 and CDR2: SGHRS and YFSETQ. Full variable domain (remainder filled in from reference TRBV5-1 and TRBJ2-5): KAGVTQTPRYLIKTRGQQVTLSCSPISGHRSVSWYQQTPGQGLQFLFEYFSETQRNKGNFPGRFSGRQFSNSRSEMNVSTLELGDSALYLCASSLFQRPGETQYFGPGTRLLVL.

This clonotype was observed many times. The chain joins TRBV7-2 to TRBJ2-1; 7 bases are a match to TRBD2. J gave up 1 base and V 5 bases, and 2 bases lay outside the gene matches. Germline CDR1 is SGHTA and CDR2 is FQGNSA. The CDR3 contains 14 residues. The CDR3 sequence is CASSPSGSYNEQFF. The CDR3 DNA sequence: TGTGCCAGCAGCCCTAGCGGTTCCTACAATGAGCAGTTCTTC.

This clonotype was observed many times. J is TRBJ2-7 and V is TRBV18, with D possibly matching TRBD1 (6 bases). The CDR3 totals 13 residues. Germline CDR1 KGHSH, CDR2 LQKENI. Trimming left V 6 bases short and J 1 base short, with 10 bases between. CDR3 in amino acids: CASSQQGSYEQYF. DNA of the CDR3: TGTGCCAGCTCCCAACAGGGTTCCTACGAGCAGTACTTC.

This chain joins TRBV4-1 and TRBJ2-1; 13 nucleotides match TRBD2. This CDR3 comprises 17 residues. Looked up from germline, CDR1 is MGHRA and CDR2 is YSYEKL. The V gene end was trimmed by 3 bases and the J gene end by 8 bases; junction bases not matched to a gene: 10. The DNA for the CDR3 is TGCGCCAGCAGCCAGGATTTACTAGCGGGAGGGCCCTATGAGCAGTTCTTC. Translated, it gives CASSQDLLAGGPYEQFF.

This clonotype was seen a handful of times. The V and J genes are TRBV30 and TRBJ2-7, with 14 bases that match TRBD2. After removal of 1 base from V and 3 bases from J, the junction contained 5 bases not matched to a gene. This CDR3 contains 16 residues. The germline gives CDR1 GTSNPN, CDR2 SVGIG (reference sequence). This CDR3 is CAWSGGTSGSFYEQYF. The CDR3 DNA is TGTGCCTGGAGTGGGGGGACTAGCGGGAGCTTCTACGAGCAGTACTTC.

This clonotype has ten or more counts. The chain combines TRBV10-3 with TRBJ2-5; D is possibly TRBD2 (5 bases). Germline-derived CDR1 and CDR2 are ENHRY and SYGVKD. The CDR3 is 11 amino acids. Deletions cut 11 bases from V and 4 bases from J, with 11 bases between. The CDR3 sequence: CASGNRETQYF. CDR3 bases: TGTGCCTCGGGGAATCGAGAGACCCAGTACTTC.

This clonotype has a handful of counts. For the CDR3, the DNA is TGTGCCATCAGTGAGTCTTGGACAGGGGAGGACGAGCAGTACTTC. It is translated as CAISESWTGEDEQYF. V is TRBV10-3 and J is TRBJ2-7; 9 positions match TRBD1. From germline, CDR1 is ENHRY and CDR2 SYGVKD. The CDR3 runs 15 residues. V was pared by 0 bases and J by 5 bases, with 5 bases of the junction left unmatched.